The rows below give T cell receptor beta chains drawn from one sample of a study of EBV T-cell therapy then PD-1 blockade in nasopharyngeal carcinoma. Here immunoSEQ multiplex PCR was the method, and the copy in TCRdb shows in-frame clones only, minus some. The top ten hold under 30% of the sample, which has some 17,000 clones, over 70% seen once. Antigens of these TCRs are unknown. The sample consisted of CD8+ T cells from blood, taken at day 0 from a patient whose treatment included autologous EBV-specific T cells and nivolumab. The receptor set was obtained from a man aged 40-49 years with nasopharyngeal carcinoma. Both conserved end residues are trimmed from each CDR3. A D gene is named only where the DNA matches it firmly.

V	J	D	CDR3
TRBV9	TRBJ2-3	.	ASSEDTQY
TRBV28	TRBJ2-3	.	ASSPRQVIADTQY
TRBV4-1	TRBJ2-5	.	ASSQEGAGQETQY
TRBV6-5	TRBJ2-7	.	AGRGGGDLGEQY
TRBV30	TRBJ1-6	TRBD1	AWSRDRTTYNSPLH
TRBV29-1	TRBJ1-2	.	SVDWTGNGCT
TRBV9	TRBJ2-2	.	ASSVRGYAGELF
TRBV7-6	TRBJ1-1	.	ASSPGGSNTEAF
TRBV23-1	TRBJ2-2	.	ASSQSKNGSTGELF
TRBV7-6	TRBJ1-2	.	ASSFRGTSGGYT
TRBV6-4	TRBJ2-2	.	ASSDSLDRNTGELF
TRBV27	TRBJ2-3	.	ASRWGITDTQY
TRBV27	TRBJ1-2	TRBD1	ASRGQGAGGYT
TRBV9	TRBJ1-1	.	ASSVGGVNTEAF
TRBV19	TRBJ2-1	TRBD2	ASSGGEGYNEQF
TRBV7-7	TRBJ2-1	.	ASSLAPRGGLSSYNEQF
TRBV6-5	TRBJ2-5	TRBD2	ASRDGGRRVETQY
TRBV7-9	TRBJ1-4	.	ASSLGDIATNEKLF
TRBV28	TRBJ1-4	.	ASSPPLGGKGEKLF
TRBV11-2	TRBJ1-1	.	ASSLGPNLGGTEAF
TRBV18	TRBJ1-2	.	ASSGTFGYT
TRBV7-2	TRBJ2-3	.	ASSLEVIREDTQY
TRBV27	TRBJ1-1	TRBD1	ASRQQGRDTEAF
TRBV6-5	TRBJ2-2	TRBD1	ASSYVDRDTGELF
TRBV14	TRBJ2-1	.	ASSQDGPRDEQF
TRBV12-3/TRBV12-4	TRBJ2-7	.	ASGRQLYEQY
TRBV9	TRBJ2-7	TRBD1	ASSAQGPSSYEQY
TRBV11-1	TRBJ2-7	.	ASSLDGYEQY
TRBV27	TRBJ1-1	TRBD1	ASRNRGPNTEAF
TRBV28	TRBJ1-1	.	ASSFRGTEAF
TRBV19	TRBJ1-2	.	ASSMEKPGTANYGYT
TRBV9	TRBJ2-1	TRBD2	ASSVASGGNEQF
TRBV2	TRBJ1-5	.	ASSENGGSYQPQH
TRBV25-1	TRBJ2-7	.	ASIGGSYEQY
TRBV5-4	TRBJ1-2	.	ASSLGDPGNGYT
TRBV4-1	TRBJ1-2	.	ASSRERGNYDGYT
TRBV6-4	TRBJ2-2	.	ASSQGTSGELF
TRBV13	TRBJ2-5	TRBD2	ASSLRGGSPGTQY
TRBV5-6	TRBJ1-2	.	ASSFPTALVYGYT
TRBV6-1	TRBJ1-6	.	ASSETTPGERDSPLH
TRBV18	TRBJ1-1	.	ASSPSDTNTEAF
TRBV7-9	TRBJ2-7	.	ASSLELQAVEQY
TRBV19	TRBJ2-7	.	ASSMGYRNYEQY
TRBV5-4	TRBJ2-7	TRBD1	ASSPGRGQGPYEQY
TRBV10-3	TRBJ2-1	.	AISESPLVGGQYNEQF
TRBV7-9	TRBJ2-1	TRBD1	ASRRQGARNEQF
TRBV4-3	TRBJ2-3	TRBD2	ASSQGPVLAGTTDTQY
TRBV6-2/TRBV6-3	TRBJ2-7	.	ASSLSNEQY
TRBV11-1	TRBJ1-1	.	ASSSFPGSKAEAF
TRBV9	TRBJ2-5	.	ASSGGGVPGETQY
TRBV6-2/TRBV6-3	TRBJ2-7	TRBD2	ASSYGTSSYEQY